The clone carrying this T cell receptor (beta chain) was seen only a few times. Its matching antigen is unknown. The assay was immunoSEQ multiplex PCR, and TCRdb's table has in-frame clones only and misses some. The sample carries some 650,000 clones, 97% recorded once. The germline V and J ends were trimmed by 4 bases and 1 base, with 7 bases remaining between them. The germline gives CDR1 LNHDA, CDR2 SQIVND (reference sequence). The CDR3 has 13 residues. The data stem from a study of shared clonotypes between healthy human individuals. About the study: Three CD4 naive, three CD4 memory, two CD8 naive and one CD8 memory plate were used per donor. General observations from the study: Sequencing depth was expected to affect clonotype sharing among donors. Naive subsets usually exceeded memory subsets in estimated richness. Sharing across a few donors was seen in approximately 5.2% of naive CD4 clonotypes.

Sequenced input: naive CD4+ T cells sorted from blood. Subset noted: CD45RA+ positively selected. The chain carries TRBV19 and TRBJ1-1; D not certain. The TCR sequence derives from a woman aged 25 to 39 in good health. The CDR3 protein is CASSRWANTEAFF. The CDR3 coding sequence is TGTGCCAGTAGTAGGTGGGCGAACACTGAAGCTTTCTTT. Supplemented by reference TRBV19 and TRBJ1-1, the full variable domain reads DGGITQSPKYLFRKEGQNVTLSCEQNLNHDAMYWYRQDPGQGLRLIYYSQIVNDFQKGDIAEGYSVSREKKESFPLTVTSAQKNPTAFYLCASSRWANTEAFFGQGTRLTVV.